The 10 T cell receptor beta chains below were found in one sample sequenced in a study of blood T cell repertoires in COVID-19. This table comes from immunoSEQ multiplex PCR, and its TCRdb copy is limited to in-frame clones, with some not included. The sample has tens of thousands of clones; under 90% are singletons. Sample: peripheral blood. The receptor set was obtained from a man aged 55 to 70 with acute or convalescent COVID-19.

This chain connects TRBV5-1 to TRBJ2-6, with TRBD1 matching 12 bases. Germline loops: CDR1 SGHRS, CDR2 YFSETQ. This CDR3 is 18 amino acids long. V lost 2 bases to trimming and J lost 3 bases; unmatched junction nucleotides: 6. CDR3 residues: CASSLGTGGGVGANVLTF. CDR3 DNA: TGCGCCAGCAGCTTAGGGACAGGGGGCGGGGTTGGGGCCAACGTCCTGACTTTC. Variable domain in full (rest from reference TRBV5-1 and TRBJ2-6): KAGVTQTPRYLIKTRGQQVTLSCSPISGHRSVSWYQQTPGQGLQFLFEYFSETQRNKGNFPGRFSGRQFSNSRSEMNVSTLELGDSALYLCASSLGTGGGVGANVLTFGAGSRLTVL.

CDR3 DNA: TGCGCCAGCAGCTTTAGGGGTTCGAACACTGAAGCTTTCTTT. Amino acid sequence: CASSFRGSNTEAFF. The chain uses TRBV5-1 and TRBJ1-1; D might be TRBD1 (5 bases). Germline V lookup: CDR1 SGHRS, CDR2 YFSETQ. The CDR3 length is 14 residues. V lost 2 bases, J lost 1 base, and 9 bases lay in between.

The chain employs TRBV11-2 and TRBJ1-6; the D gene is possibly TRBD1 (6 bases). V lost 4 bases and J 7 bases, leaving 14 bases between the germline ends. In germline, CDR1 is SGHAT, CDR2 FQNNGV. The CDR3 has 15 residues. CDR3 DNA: TGTGCCAGCAGCTCGAGGGGGACAAGGAATTCACCCCTCCACTTT. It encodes CASSSRGTRNSPLHF.

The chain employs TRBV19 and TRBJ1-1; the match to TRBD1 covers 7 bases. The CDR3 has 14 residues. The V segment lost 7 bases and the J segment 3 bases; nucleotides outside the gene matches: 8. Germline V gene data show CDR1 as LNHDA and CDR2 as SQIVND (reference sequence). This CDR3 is CASTSTGWYTEAFF. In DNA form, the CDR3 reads TGTGCCAGTACTTCGACAGGGTGGTACACTGAAGCTTTCTTT.

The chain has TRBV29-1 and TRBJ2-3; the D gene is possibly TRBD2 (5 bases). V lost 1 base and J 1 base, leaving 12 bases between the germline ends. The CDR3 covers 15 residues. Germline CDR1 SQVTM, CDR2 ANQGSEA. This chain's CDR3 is CSVEGWSGGTDTQYF. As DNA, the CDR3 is TGCAGCGTTGAAGGGTGGTCCGGGGGCACAGATACGCAGTATTTT.

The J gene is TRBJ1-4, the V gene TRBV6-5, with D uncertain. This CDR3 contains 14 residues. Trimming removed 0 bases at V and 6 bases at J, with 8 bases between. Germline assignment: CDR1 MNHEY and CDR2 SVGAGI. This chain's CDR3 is CASSYSSTDEKLFF. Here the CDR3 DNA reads TGTGCCAGCAGTTACTCCAGTACAGATGAAAAACTGTTTTTT.

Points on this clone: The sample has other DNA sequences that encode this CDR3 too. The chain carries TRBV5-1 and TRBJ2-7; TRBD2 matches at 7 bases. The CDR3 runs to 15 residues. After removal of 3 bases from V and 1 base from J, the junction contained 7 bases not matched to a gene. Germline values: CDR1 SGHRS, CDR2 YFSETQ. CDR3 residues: CASSSRPGGSYEQYF. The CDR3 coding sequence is TGCGCCAGCAGCTCCCGCCCGGGAGGTTCCTACGAGCAGTACTTC.

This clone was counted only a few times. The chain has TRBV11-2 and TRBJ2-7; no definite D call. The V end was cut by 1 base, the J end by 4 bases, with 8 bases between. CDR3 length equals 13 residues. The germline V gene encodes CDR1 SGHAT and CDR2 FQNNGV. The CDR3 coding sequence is TGTGCCAGCAGCTTAGGTTCCTCTTACGAGCAGTACTTC. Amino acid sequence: CASSLGSSYEQYF. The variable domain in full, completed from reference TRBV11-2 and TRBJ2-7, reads EAGVAQSPRYKIIEKRQSVAFWCNPISGHATLYWYQQILGQGPKLLIQFQNNGVVDDSQLPKDRFSAERLKGVDSTLKIQPAKLEDSAVYLCASSLGSSYEQYFGPGTRLTVT.

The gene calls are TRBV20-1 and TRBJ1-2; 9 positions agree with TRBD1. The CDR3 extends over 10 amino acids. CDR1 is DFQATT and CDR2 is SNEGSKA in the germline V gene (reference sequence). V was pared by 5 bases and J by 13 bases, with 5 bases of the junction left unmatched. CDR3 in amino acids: CSAGTGRLTF. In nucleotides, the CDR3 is TGCAGTGCTGGGACAGGGCGCCTCACCTTC.

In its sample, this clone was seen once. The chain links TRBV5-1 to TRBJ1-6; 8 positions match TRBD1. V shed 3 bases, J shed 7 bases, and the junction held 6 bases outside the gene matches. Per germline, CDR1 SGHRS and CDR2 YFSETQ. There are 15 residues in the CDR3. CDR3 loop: CASSYPDRDNSPLHF. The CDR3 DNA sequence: TGCGCCAGCAGCTATCCGGACAGGGACAATTCACCCCTCCACTTT.